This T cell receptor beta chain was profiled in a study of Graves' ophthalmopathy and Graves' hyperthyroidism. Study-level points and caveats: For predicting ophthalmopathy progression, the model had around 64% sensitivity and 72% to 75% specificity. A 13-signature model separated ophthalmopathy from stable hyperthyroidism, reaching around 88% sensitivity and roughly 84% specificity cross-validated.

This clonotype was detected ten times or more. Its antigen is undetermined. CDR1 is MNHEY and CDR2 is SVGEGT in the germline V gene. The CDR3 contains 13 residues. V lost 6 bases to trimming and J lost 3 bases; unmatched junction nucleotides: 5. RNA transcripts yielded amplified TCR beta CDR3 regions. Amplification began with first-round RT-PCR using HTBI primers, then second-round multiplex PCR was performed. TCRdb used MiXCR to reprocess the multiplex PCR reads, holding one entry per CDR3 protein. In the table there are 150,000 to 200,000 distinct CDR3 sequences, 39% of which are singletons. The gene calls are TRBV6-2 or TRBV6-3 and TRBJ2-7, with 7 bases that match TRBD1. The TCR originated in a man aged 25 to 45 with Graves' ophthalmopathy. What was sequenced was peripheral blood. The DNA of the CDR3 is TGTGCCAGCAGAACTACAGGGGTCTACGAGCAGTACTTC. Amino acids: CASRTTGVYEQYF.